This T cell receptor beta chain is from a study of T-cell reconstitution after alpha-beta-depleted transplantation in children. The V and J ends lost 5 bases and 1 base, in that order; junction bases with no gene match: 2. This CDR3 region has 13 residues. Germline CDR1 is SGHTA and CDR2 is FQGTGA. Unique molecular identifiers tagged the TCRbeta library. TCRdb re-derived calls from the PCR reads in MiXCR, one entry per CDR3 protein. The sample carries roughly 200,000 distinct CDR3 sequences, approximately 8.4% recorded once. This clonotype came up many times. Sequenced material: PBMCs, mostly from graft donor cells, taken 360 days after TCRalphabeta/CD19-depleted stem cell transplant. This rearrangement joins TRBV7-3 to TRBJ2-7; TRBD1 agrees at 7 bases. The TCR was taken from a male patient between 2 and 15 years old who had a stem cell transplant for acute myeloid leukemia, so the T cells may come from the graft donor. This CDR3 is CASSRDRSYEQYF. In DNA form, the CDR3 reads TGTGCCAGCAGCCGGGACAGATCCTACGAGCAGTACTTC.